The clone carrying this T cell receptor (beta chain) has more than one count but fewer than ten. The antigen is undetermined. The record originates from a study of regulatory T cells in long-lasting Graves disease. Study background: Antithyroid drugs had been taken under 3 months by newly diagnosed Graves' patients. Study conclusions and caveats: New patients shared more than 750 public clonotypes, fewer than the roughly 2,600 shared by persistent patients.

Assembly of TCR beta libraries relied on iRepertoire HTBI primers together with Arm-PCR of CDR3 regions. One entry per CDR3 protein, called by TCRdb with MiXCR from the multiplex PCR reads. This table holds about 240,000 distinct CDR3 sequences, around 20% found once. Time point here: newly diagnosed GD, antithyroid drugs for less than 3 months. Researchers made the TCR library from RNA that was extracted from PBMCs. Staff took roughly 9.1 milliliters of peripheral blood and put it into EDTA tubes. The sequenced sample was peripheral blood mononuclear cells (PBMCs), obtained at new diagnosis, from a patient treated with antithyroid drugs. This TCR derives from a female donor with Graves disease.

Written as DNA, the CDR3 is TGCAGCGCACGGACAGCCACCGGGGAGCTGTTTTTT. It is translated as CSARTATGELFF. The J gene is TRBJ2-2, the V gene TRBV29-1, with a possible D match to TRBD1 (6 bases). Germline loops: CDR1 SQVTM, CDR2 ANQGSEA. Between the trimmed V and J ends, which lost 7 bases and 4 bases, there was a span of 10 bases. The CDR3 runs to 12 residues.